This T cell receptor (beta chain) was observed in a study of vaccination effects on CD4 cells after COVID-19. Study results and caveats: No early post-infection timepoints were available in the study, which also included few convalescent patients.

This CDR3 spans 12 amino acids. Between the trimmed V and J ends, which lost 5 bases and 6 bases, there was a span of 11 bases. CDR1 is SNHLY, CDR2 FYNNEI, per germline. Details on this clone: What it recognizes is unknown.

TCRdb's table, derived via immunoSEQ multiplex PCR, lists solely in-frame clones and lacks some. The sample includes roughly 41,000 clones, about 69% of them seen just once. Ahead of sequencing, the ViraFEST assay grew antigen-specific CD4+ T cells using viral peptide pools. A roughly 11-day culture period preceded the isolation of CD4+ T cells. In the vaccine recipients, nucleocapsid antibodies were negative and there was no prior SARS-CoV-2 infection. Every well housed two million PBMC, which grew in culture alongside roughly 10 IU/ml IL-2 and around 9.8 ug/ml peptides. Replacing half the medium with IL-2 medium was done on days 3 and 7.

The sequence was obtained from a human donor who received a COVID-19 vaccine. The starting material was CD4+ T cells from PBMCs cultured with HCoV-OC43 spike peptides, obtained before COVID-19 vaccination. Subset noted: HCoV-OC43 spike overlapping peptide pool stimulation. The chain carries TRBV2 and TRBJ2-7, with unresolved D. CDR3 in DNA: TGTGCCAGCAGTACTCTCTATGGCGAGCAGTACTTC. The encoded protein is CASSTLYGEQYF.